Each of the 5 T cell receptor beta chains below was sequenced from the same sample in a study of shared clonotypes between healthy human individuals. Here immunoSEQ multiplex PCR was the method, and the copy in TCRdb shows in-frame clones only, minus some. Of more than 2 million clones in the sample, just over 90% are singletons; the top ten hold about 1.7%. Naive CD8 cells lacked CD45RO, underwent positive selection for CCR7 and left out terminally differentiated effector memory CD45RA+ cells. The sequenced sample consisted of naive CD8+ T cells from PBMCs. These receptors were obtained from a man aged 18 to 29 in good health. Some clones in this sample may be carry-over from other donors' samples.

The chain uses TRBV27 and TRBJ2-7, with 12 positions matching TRBD2. The germline gives CDR1 MNHEY, CDR2 SMNVEV (reference sequence). CDR3 length: 17 residues. Unmatched junction bases numbered 7, after V lost 4 bases and J lost 0 bases. The CDR3 reads CASSSGTSGLSSYEQYF. The DNA for the CDR3 is TGTGCCAGCAGTTCGGGGACTAGCGGGCTAAGCTCCTACGAGCAGTACTTC.

This clone appeared once. This chain uses TRBV5-1 with TRBJ2-5; D possibly corresponds to TRBD1 (6 bases). V was cut by 5 bases and J by 2 bases, with 13 bases left in between. The germline CDR1 and CDR2 sequences are SGHRS and YFSETQ. The CDR3 has 14 amino acids. Written as DNA, the CDR3 is TGCGCCAGCAGGGAGTGGCAGGGGCAAGAGACCCAGTACTTC. Translated, it gives CASREWQGQETQYF.

The gene calls are TRBV21-1 and TRBJ1-1; the table's TRBD1 call for D was not verified on the DNA. TRBV21-1 is assigned pseudogene status. The CDR3 is 17 amino acids. The CDR3 DNA reads as TGTGCCAGCAAAAGCCGGGGTGGGGGCCTTCTGAACACTGAAGCTTTCTTT. It yields the protein CASKSRGGGLLNTEAFF.

This rearrangement joins TRBV27 to TRBJ1-1, with 7 bases that match TRBD1. The CDR3 has 14 residues. With 6 bases clipped from V and 2 bases from J, the junction kept 6 bases outside the gene matches. Germline CDR1 reads MNHEY; CDR2 reads SMNVEV (reference sequence). The CDR3 DNA is TGTGCCAGCAGACTGCAGGGGGGTAACACTGAAGCTTTCTTT. This codes for CASRLQGGNTEAFF.

V usage is TRBV29-1 and J usage is TRBJ2-4; 7 positions agree with TRBD2. CDR1 and CDR2 (germline): SQVTM, ANQGSEA. The CDR3 runs 17 residues. V lost 0 bases to trimming and J lost 0 bases; unmatched junction nucleotides: 8. Here the CDR3 reads CSVEDRRGILAKNIQYF. The DNA of the CDR3 is TGCAGCGTTGAAGACCGGCGGGGGATACTAGCCAAAAACATTCAGTACTTC.